These 22 T cell receptor beta chains originate from one sample sequenced in a study of graft-versus-host responses after intestinal transplantation. Some clones are missing from TCRdb's copy, which holds only in-frame ones; the method was immunoSEQ multiplex PCR. This table holds about 57,000 clones, roughly 89% found once. The sequencing used PBMCs, collected 26 days after transplant. These receptors originate from a human patient who received an intestinal transplant, so some T cells may come from the graft donor.

The chain combines TRBV19 with TRBJ2-7; possibly TRBD1 for D (5 bases). Trimming pared 3 bases from V and 3 bases from J, leaving 9 bases between. CDR1 and CDR2 from the germline V gene are LNHDA and SQIVND (reference sequence). There are 13 residues in the CDR3. The CDR3 loop reads CASSIGDSYEQYF. In nucleotides, the CDR3 is TGTGCCAGTAGTATCGGCGACAGCTACGAGCAGTACTTC.

This rearrangement joins TRBV15 to TRBJ2-5; 7 positions match TRBD1. With V trimmed by 5 bases and J by 5 bases, 11 bases remained unmatched. Germline V gene sequence: CDR1 LNHNV, CDR2 YYDKDF (reference sequence). The CDR3 consists of 15 residues. The CDR3 DNA follows: TGTGCCACCAGCGGAACGAGACAGGGTGGGGAGACCCAGTACTTC. This sequence encodes CATSGTRQGGETQYF.

The rearrangement links TRBV11-2 to TRBJ2-7, with D possibly being TRBD1 (5 bases). Germline loops: CDR1 SGHAT, CDR2 FQNNGV. The CDR3 is 13 residues long. Trimming cost V 4 bases and J 3 bases, with 10 bases left between them. CDR3 in amino acids: CASSWGSFYEQYF. DNA for the CDR3: TGTGCCAGCAGCTGGGGCAGTTTCTACGAGCAGTACTTC.

About this clone: At one of its ends the junction is not consistent with the germline gene, which may arise from a read error. The chain uses TRBV7-7 and TRBJ2-7; TRBD2 agrees at 10 bases. The CDR3 runs to 17 residues. In germline, CDR1 is SSHAT, CDR2 FNYEAQ (reference sequence). CDR3 loop: CASSFISISGGFNEQYF. For the CDR3, the DNA is TGTGCTAGCAGCTTTATATCTATTAGCGGGGGGTTTAACGAGCAGTACTTC.

The rearrangement links TRBV6-1 to TRBJ2-7; D possibly corresponds to TRBD2 (5 bases). Germline V gene sequence: CDR1 MNHNS, CDR2 SASEGT. The CDR3 totals 13 residues. The V and J ends lost 8 bases and 1 base respectively, with 12 bases between them. The CDR3 sequence is CASAGRDSYEQYV. CDR3 DNA: TGTGCCAGCGCGGGTCGCGATTCCTACGAGCAGTACGTC.

The V call is TRBV30, the J call TRBJ2-3, with 9 positions matching TRBD1. The V segment lost 1 base and the J segment 6 bases; nucleotides outside the gene matches: 5. CDR1 is GTSNPN, CDR2 SVGIG, per germline (reference sequence). There are 14 residues in the CDR3. CDR3 coding DNA: TGTGCCTGGAGTGCGGACAGGGGAGGCGATACGCAGTATTTT. This codes for CAWSADRGGDTQYF.

The chain has TRBV28 and TRBJ1-4; D is perhaps TRBD1 (6 bases). The length of the CDR3 is 14 residues. Trimming removed 6 bases from V and 1 base from J, with 9 bases in between. CDR1 and CDR2 (germline): MDHEN, SYDVKM. The chain's CDR3 is CASRPGVTNEKLFF. The CDR3 DNA follows: TGTGCCAGCAGGCCAGGGGTAACTAATGAAAAACTGTTTTTT.

V gene TRBV6-1 combines with J gene TRBJ2-3; weak D call: TRBD1 (6 bases). CDR3 size: 12 residues. Germline CDR1 is MNHNS and CDR2 is SASEGT. With 8 bases removed from V and 0 bases from J, the gap between germline ends came to 6 bases. The CDR3 here is CASDRSTDTQYF. For the CDR3, the DNA is TGTGCCAGCGACAGGAGCACAGATACGCAGTATTTT.

Concerning this clone itself: Relative to the germline gene, one junction end is altered; a read error may explain this. V and J are TRBV15 and TRBJ2-3; 12 bases match TRBD2. The CDR3 consists of 18 residues. CDR1 and CDR2 from the germline V gene are LNHNV and YYDKDF (reference sequence). The CDR3 DNA reads as TGTGCCACCAGCCGAGAAGGACTAGCGGGACGTAGCACAGATACGCAGTATTTT. The encoded protein is CATSREGLAGRSTDTQYF.

The V call is TRBV28, the J call TRBJ2-7; TRBD1 agrees at 8 bases. Germline loops: CDR1 MDHEN, CDR2 SYDVKM. This CDR3 region has 15 residues. V gave up 5 bases and J gave up 4 bases; unmatched junction bases: 10. The CDR3 DNA sequence: TGTGCCAGCAGTATAATCCGACAGGGGATATACGAGCAGTACTTC. Amino acids: CASSIIRQGIYEQYF.

J is TRBJ2-3 and V is TRBV7-8; TRBD2 agrees at 9 bases. V shed 5 bases and J 4 bases; nucleotides not matched to a gene: 4. Germline-derived CDR1 and CDR2 are SGHVS and FQNEAQ. The CDR3 has 14 residues. In nucleotides, the CDR3 is TGTGCCAGCAGCCCTAGCGGGGTTGCAGATACGCAGTATTTT. As protein: CASSPSGVADTQYF.

The chain combines TRBV28 with TRBJ2-3, with TRBD2 identical over 8 bases. Germline CDR1 MDHEN, CDR2 SYDVKM. This CDR3 is 15 amino acids long. Trimming cost V 6 bases and J 2 bases; bases outside gene matches: 7. The CDR3 coding sequence is TGTGCCAGCAGGGAGCGGGGGACTTTCACAGATACGCAGTATTTT. Protein product: CASRERGTFTDTQYF.

The CDR3 is CASSFSDGNQPQHF. CDR3 nucleotides: TGTGCCAGCAGCTTCAGTGATGGCAATCAGCCCCAGCATTTT. The genes are TRBV7-9 and TRBJ1-5; no reliable D call. The CDR3 is made up of 14 amino acids. CDR1 and CDR2 (germline): SEHNR, FQNEAQ (reference sequence). Trimming cost V 3 bases and J 2 bases, with 8 bases left between them.

This clone has only a few counts. The chain joins TRBV6-1 to TRBJ1-2; the D gene is possibly TRBD1 (6 bases). V lost 0 bases and J 5 bases, leaving 10 bases between the germline ends. Per the germline V gene, CDR1 is MNHNS and CDR2 is SASEGT. The CDR3 has 14 residues. CDR3 DNA sequence: TGTGCCAGCAGTGAAGCGGAGGGGGGGTATGGCTACACCTTC. It translates to CASSEAEGGYGYTF.

This clone was seen only once. V and J are TRBV14 and TRBJ1-2, with TRBD1 matching over 7 bases. CDR1 and CDR2 from the germline V gene are SGHDN and FVKESK. Losses at the gene ends were 2 bases for V and 8 bases for J; bases not matched to a gene: 5. This CDR3 contains 13 residues. This CDR3 is CASSQSQGKGYTF. The CDR3 DNA sequence: TGTGCCAGCAGCCAATCACAGGGGAAGGGCTACACCTTC.

This chain links TRBV14 with TRBJ2-5, with a possible D match to TRBD2 (6 bases). The CDR3 loop spans 14 amino acids. Germline V gene lookup returns CDR1 SGHDN and CDR2 FVKESK. V gave up 2 bases and J gave up 4 bases, with 11 bases separating them. The CDR3 region is CASSQRGSRETQYF. DNA of the CDR3: TGTGCCAGCAGCCAACGGGGGAGCAGAGAGACCCAGTACTTC.

The CDR3 bases are TGTGCCAGCAGCCAAGACCCCGGGGGAGATGGGGCCAACGTCCTGACTTTC. It translates to CASSQDPGGDGANVLTF. This chain joins TRBV4-2 and TRBJ2-6; D is perhaps TRBD2 (6 bases). The length of the CDR3 is 17 residues. The V end lost 0 bases, the J end lost 3 bases, and 12 bases lay between the germline ends. Germline V gene sequence: CDR1 LGHNA, CDR2 YNFKEQ.

The chain links TRBV27 to TRBJ1-5; D uncertain. This CDR3 comprises 17 residues. Germline V gives CDR1 MNHEY, CDR2 SMNVEV (reference sequence). V lost 0 bases, J lost 0 bases, and 12 bases lay in between. The CDR3 DNA reads TGTGCCAGCAGTTTATCGCCTTCCGGAGATAGCAATCAGCCCCAGCATTTT. Translation: CASSLSPSGDSNQPQHF.

This chain links TRBV2 with TRBJ1-2; no clear D gene. The CDR3 length is 14 residues. Germline V lookup: CDR1 SNHLY, CDR2 FYNNEI. Trimming removed 1 base at V and 8 bases at J, with 14 bases between. The CDR3 spells CASSEGSGWLGYTF. DNA for the CDR3: TGTGCCAGCAGTGAAGGGTCAGGTTGGCTGGGCTACACCTTC.

This chain joins TRBV6-5 and TRBJ1-2, with 9 bases aligning to TRBD1. This CDR3 contains 13 residues. CDR1 MNHEY and CDR2 SVGAGI come from the germline V gene. V trimming: 2 bases; J trimming: 8 bases; junction bases outside the gene matches: 3. The CDR3 loop is CASSYTGGGGYTF. The CDR3 nucleotides read TGTGCCAGCAGTTACACAGGGGGCGGAGGCTACACCTTC.

J is TRBJ2-7 and V is TRBV7-3; 9 nucleotides align to TRBD1. Germline CDR1 is SGHTA and CDR2 is FQGTGA. Unmatched junction bases numbered 3, after V lost 5 bases and J lost 4 bases. This CDR3 comprises 13 residues. CDR3 sequence (DNA): TGTGCCAGCAGCCGGGACAGGGCGTACGAGCAGTACTTC. The encoded protein is CASSRDRAYEQYF.

This chain joins TRBV27 and TRBJ2-1; no clear D. V was shortened by 5 bases and J by 0 bases, with 14 bases between the two germline ends. Germline lookup yields CDR1 MNHEY and CDR2 SMNVEV (reference sequence). The CDR3 is 16 amino acids. In nucleotides, the CDR3 is TGTGCCAGCAGTGCCTCGTCCGTGAGCTCCTACAATGAGCAGTTCTTC. Protein product: CASSASSVSSYNEQFF.